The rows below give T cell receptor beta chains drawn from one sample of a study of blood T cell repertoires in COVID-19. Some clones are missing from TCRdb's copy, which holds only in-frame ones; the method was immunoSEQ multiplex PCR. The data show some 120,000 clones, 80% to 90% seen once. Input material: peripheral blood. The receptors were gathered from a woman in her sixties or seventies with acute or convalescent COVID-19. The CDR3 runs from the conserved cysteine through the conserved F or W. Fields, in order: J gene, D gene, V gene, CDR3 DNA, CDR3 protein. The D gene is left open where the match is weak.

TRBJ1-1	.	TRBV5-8	TGTGCCAGCAGCTCCCAAGCCTTAAAACCCCACACTGAAGCTTTCTTT	CASSSQALKPHTEAFF
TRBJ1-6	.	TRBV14	TGTGCCAGCAGCCCGGGAAATTCACCCCTCCACTTT	CASSPGNSPLHF
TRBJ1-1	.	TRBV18	TGTGCCAGCTCACCGGGACTACAGGGCACTGAAGCTTTCTTT	CASSPGLQGTEAFF
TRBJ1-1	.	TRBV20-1	TGCAGTGCTAGTTACGGGATGGGGACTGAAGCTTTCTTT	CSASYGMGTEAFF
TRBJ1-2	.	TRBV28	TGTGCCAGCAGTTCCTACAGGGAAGGCTACACCTTC	CASSSYREGYTF
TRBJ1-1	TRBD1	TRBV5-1	TGCGCCAGCAGCTTGACGGGACAGGGGTTGAACACTGAAGCTTTCTTT	CASSLTGQGLNTEAFF
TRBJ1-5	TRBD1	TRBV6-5	TGTGCCAGCACAGTCCCGGGACAGGGCACTCAGCCCCAGCATTTT	CASTVPGQGTQPQHF
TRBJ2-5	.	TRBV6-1	TGTGCCAGCAGTGAACAGCAAGAGACCCAGTACTTC	CASSEQQETQYF
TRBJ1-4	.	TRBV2	TGTGCCAGCAGGGTTACAGAGACAACTAATGAAAAACTGTTTTTT	CASRVTETTNEKLFF
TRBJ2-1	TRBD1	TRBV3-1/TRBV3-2	TGTGCCAGCAGCCAGGGGCTAAGACAGGGTTACAATGAGCAGTTCTTC	CASSQGLRQGYNEQFF
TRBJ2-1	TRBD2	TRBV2	TGTGCCAGCAGTGAAAAGGGACTATCCTACAATGAGCAGTTCTTC	CASSEKGLSYNEQFF
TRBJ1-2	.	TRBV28	TGTGCCAGCAGGGCATCTCTCCTAGATCCCTATGGCTACACCTTC	CASRASLLDPYGYTF
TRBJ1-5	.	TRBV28	TGTGCCAGCAGTGGTCGACTACCGCGGAGCAATCAGCCCCAGCATTTT	CASSGRLPRSNQPQHF
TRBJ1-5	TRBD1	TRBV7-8	TGTGCCAGCAGCGTACAGGGGCAGCCCCAGCATTTT	CASSVQGQPQHF
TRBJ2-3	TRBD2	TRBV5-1	TGCGCCAGCAGCCAATTGACTAGCGGGAGGACAGATACGCAGTATTTT	CASSQLTSGRTDTQYF
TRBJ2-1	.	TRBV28	TGTGCCAGCAGTCTCCGGGACAAAGCCTTCTACAATGAGCAGTTCTTC	CASSLRDKAFYNEQFF
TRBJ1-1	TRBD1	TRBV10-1	TGCGCCAGCAGTCGGGACAGGGGCACTGAAGCTTTCTTT	CASSRDRGTEAFF
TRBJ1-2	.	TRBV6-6	TGTGCCACCTCCGTGGACGCGGGCGACTATGGCTACACCTTC	CATSVDAGDYGYTF